This T cell receptor (beta chain) is from a study of sequential checkpoint blockade in melanoma. Looking at the study overall: Patients were randomized 1:1 to nivolumab-then-ipilimumab or ipilimumab-then-nivolumab first-line.

This table comes from immunoSEQ multiplex PCR, and its TCRdb copy is limited to in-frame clones, with some not included. The data contain more than 10,000 clones, roughly 70% of them singletons. Treatment of the sample: randomized to nivolumab then ipilimumab (arm A) or the reverse (arm B). PBMC sorting kept live CD3+CD8+ cells without CD19 or CD56. The material sequenced was CD8+ T cells sorted from blood (inferred from file names), taken from a patient given nivolumab and ipilimumab in sequence. The TCR comes from a human donor with melanoma.

The CDR3 region is CAISEPKQGGDTEAFF. The CDR3 coding sequence is TGTGCCATCAGTGAGCCTAAACAGGGCGGCGACACTGAAGCTTTCTTT. This chain joins TRBV10-3 and TRBJ1-1, with D possibly being TRBD1 (6 bases). Trimming took off 2 bases at V and 3 bases at J, with 16 bases between the two ends. Per germline, CDR1 ENHRY and CDR2 SYGVKD. This CDR3 spans 16 amino acids.